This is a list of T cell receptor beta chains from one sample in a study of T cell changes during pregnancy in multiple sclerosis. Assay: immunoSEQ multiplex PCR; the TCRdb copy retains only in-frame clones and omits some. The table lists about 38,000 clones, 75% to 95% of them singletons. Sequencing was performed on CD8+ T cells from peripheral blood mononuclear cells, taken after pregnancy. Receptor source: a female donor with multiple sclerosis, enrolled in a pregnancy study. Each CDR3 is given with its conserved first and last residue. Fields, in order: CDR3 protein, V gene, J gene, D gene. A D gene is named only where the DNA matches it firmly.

CDR3: CASSQRESYNEQFF
V: TRBV6-5
J: TRBJ2-1
D: TRBD2

CDR3: CASSLRPPGHVNSPLHF
V: TRBV7-3
J: TRBJ1-6
D: .

CDR3: CASSQDLGGAQHF
V: TRBV4-1
J: TRBJ1-5
D: .

CDR3: CAITEGGITDTQYF
V: TRBV10-3
J: TRBJ2-3
D: .

CDR3: CASSLGDRGSTEAFF
V: TRBV5-1
J: TRBJ1-1
D: TRBD1

CDR3: CSARAGHSSGNTIYF
V: TRBV29-1
J: TRBJ1-3
D: .

CDR3: CASSPEGLGNEKLFF
V: TRBV5-4
J: TRBJ1-4
D: .

CDR3: CATSRGVAAFF
V: TRBV15
J: TRBJ1-1
D: .

CDR3: CASSPRGSGGYTF
V: TRBV7-6
J: TRBJ1-2
D: .

CDR3: CASSELASGRGDEQFF
V: TRBV2
J: TRBJ2-1
D: TRBD2

CDR3: CASSQDHGTSDIQFF
V: TRBV4-1
J: TRBJ2-1
D: .

CDR3: CAISEDSHEQYF
V: TRBV10-3
J: TRBJ2-7
D: .

CDR3: CASSDPGQGADQPQHF
V: TRBV6-1
J: TRBJ1-5
D: TRBD1

CDR3: CASSLLGGSSNEQFF
V: TRBV28
J: TRBJ2-1
D: TRBD2

CDR3: CASSRDRTDTQYF
V: TRBV4-1
J: TRBJ2-3
D: .

CDR3: CASSTRLAGPYEQYF
V: TRBV5-1
J: TRBJ2-7
D: TRBD2

CDR3: CASSSSGPQPQHF
V: TRBV6-6
J: TRBJ1-5
D: .

CDR3: CAWSVQQHYEQYF
V: TRBV30
J: TRBJ2-7
D: .

CDR3: CASSPGSGSEQYF
V: TRBV18
J: TRBJ2-7
D: .

CDR3: CASSLGFRGEAFF
V: TRBV7-9
J: TRBJ1-1
D: .

CDR3: CSAREQREAFF
V: TRBV20-1
J: TRBJ1-1
D: .

CDR3: CASSSAGTEAFF
V: TRBV11-1
J: TRBJ1-1
D: .

CDR3: CASSLQGNSGNTIYF
V: TRBV7-9
J: TRBJ1-3
D: .

CDR3: CASSKKREKGEQFF
V: TRBV10-1
J: TRBJ2-1
D: TRBD2

CDR3: CASSLDRGPYEQYF
V: TRBV28
J: TRBJ2-7
D: TRBD1

CDR3: CASSNSGEQYF
V: TRBV14
J: TRBJ2-7
D: .

CDR3: CASSYSSPDRNYEQYF
V: TRBV6-5
J: TRBJ2-7
D: .

CDR3: CASRTAGGQETQYF
V: TRBV5-1
J: TRBJ2-5
D: .

CDR3: CASSQVAGAINEQFF
V: TRBV14
J: TRBJ2-1
D: TRBD2

CDR3: CASSQEVSGIEQFF
V: TRBV4-2
J: TRBJ2-1
D: TRBD2

CDR3: CASSWDRGTEAFF
V: TRBV5-4
J: TRBJ1-1
D: TRBD1

CDR3: CASSEKGGGRGTQYF
V: TRBV6-1
J: TRBJ2-3
D: .

CDR3: CASSVGGQGGNEQFF
V: TRBV9
J: TRBJ2-1
D: TRBD1

CDR3: CASSLGWDSGASSYEQYF
V: TRBV7-8
J: TRBJ2-7
D: TRBD1

CDR3: CASSFFSSSEQFF
V: TRBV7-3
J: TRBJ2-1
D: .

CDR3: CASSAGTGLGREQYF
V: TRBV9
J: TRBJ2-7
D: TRBD1

CDR3: CAWSPRGNTEAFF
V: TRBV30
J: TRBJ1-1
D: .